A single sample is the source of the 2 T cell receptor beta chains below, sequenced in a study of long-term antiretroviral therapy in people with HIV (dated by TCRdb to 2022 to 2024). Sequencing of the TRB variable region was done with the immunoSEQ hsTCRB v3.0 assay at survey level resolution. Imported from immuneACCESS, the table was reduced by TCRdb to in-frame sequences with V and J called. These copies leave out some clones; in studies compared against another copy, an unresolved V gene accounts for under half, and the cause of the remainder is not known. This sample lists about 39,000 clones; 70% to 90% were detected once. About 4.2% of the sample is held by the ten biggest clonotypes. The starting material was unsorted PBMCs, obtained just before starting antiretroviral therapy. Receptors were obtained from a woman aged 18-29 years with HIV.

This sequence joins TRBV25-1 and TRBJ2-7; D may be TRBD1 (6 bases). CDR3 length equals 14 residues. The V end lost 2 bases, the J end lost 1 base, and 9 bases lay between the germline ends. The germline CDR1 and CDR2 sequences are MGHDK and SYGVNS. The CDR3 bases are TGTGCCAGCAGTGAAGACGGACAGTCCTACGAGCAGTACTTC. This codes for CASSEDGQSYEQYF.

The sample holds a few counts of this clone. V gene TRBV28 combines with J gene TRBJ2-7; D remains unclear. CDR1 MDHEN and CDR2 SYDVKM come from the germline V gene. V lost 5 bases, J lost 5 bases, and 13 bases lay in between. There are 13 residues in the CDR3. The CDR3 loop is CASSPPGRDEQYF. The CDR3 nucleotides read TGTGCCAGCAGTCCACCGGGCCGGGACGAGCAGTACTTC.